The 11 T cell receptor beta chains listed next were all sequenced from one sample in a study of CD8 T cells in ankylosing spondylitis. TCRdb redid the calling of the 5' RACE reads with MiXCR, one entry per CDR3 protein. This sample has hundreds of thousands of distinct CDR3 sequences, with around 24% found just once. Material for sequencing was blood, either unsorted or a sorted T cell fraction (not recorded which). The source of these receptors is a male donor with ankylosing spondylitis or in good health (not recorded which).

This clonotype was found many times. CDR3 amino acids: CASSLRGGDSARGNEQFF. Written as DNA, the CDR3 is TGCGCCAGCAGCTTGAGGGGGGGCGACTCGGCCCGGGGCAATGAGCAGTTCTTC. The V call is TRBV5-1, the J call TRBJ2-1, with a possible D match to TRBD2 (7 bases). V lost 1 base and J lost 6, with 23 bases in between. The CDR3 covers 18 residues. CDR1 is SGHRS and CDR2 is YFSETQ in the germline V gene.

The table lists this clonotype with a count of one. The chain employs TRBV29-1 and TRBJ2-7, with 9 bases identical to TRBD1. Germline V CDR1 and CDR2: SQVTM, ANQGSEA. This CDR3 region has 14 residues. Trimming at V came to 6 bases and at J to 2 bases, leaving 8 bases not matched to a gene. CDR3 sequence reads: CSVASGQGAYEQYF. The DNA of the CDR3 is TGCAGCGTGGCGTCGGGACAGGGAGCCTACGAGCAGTACTTC.

This clonotype was seen repeatedly, ten times or more. The J gene is TRBJ2-7, the V gene TRBV12-3 or TRBV12-4; TRBD2 matches 10 bases. CDR3 length equals 14 residues. V lost 2 bases and J lost 6; bases outside the gene matches: 4. The CDR3 protein is CASSLSSGSLEQYF. For the CDR3, the DNA is TGTGCCAGCAGTTTATCTAGCGGGAGTCTCGAGCAGTACTTC.

This clonotype was seen at least ten times. The chain uses TRBV10-3 and TRBJ2-1; D perhaps matches TRBD2 (7 bases). The CDR3 totals 14 residues. Trimming cost V 4 bases and J 3 bases, with 10 bases left between them. Germline values: CDR1 ENHRY, CDR2 SYGVKD. In nucleotides, the CDR3 is TGTGCCATCAGTGGGGAGGGGGTCTACAATGAGCAGTTCTTC. Its translation is CAISGEGVYNEQFF.

This clonotype has at least ten counts. The chain recombines TRBV6-1 with TRBJ2-1; TRBD1 or TRBD2 may be the D gene (7 bases each). Germline CDR1 MNHNS, CDR2 SASEGT. Trimming took off 6 bases at V and 0 bases at J, with 12 bases between the two ends. CDR3 length: 15 amino acids. In DNA, the CDR3 is TGTGCCAGCAGCCCCAGGGGGGGCTCCTACAATGAGCAGTTCTTC. It yields the protein CASSPRGGSYNEQFF.

This clonotype was picked up many times. The J gene is TRBJ1-1, the V gene TRBV11-2; D remains ambiguous. Germline V gene lookup returns CDR1 SGHAT and CDR2 FQNNGV. V was trimmed by 0 bases and J by 1 base, leaving 6 bases between them. The CDR3 has 14 residues. The DNA for the CDR3 is TGTGCCAGCAGCTTAGATCCGGGGAACACTGAAGCTTTCTTT. Translated, it gives CASSLDPGNTEAFF.

With respect to this clonotype: A read error may be the cause here, since a much bigger clone is one base away. In nucleotides, the CDR3 is TGCAGCGTGGGACAGTCGAACACCGGGGAGCTGTTTTTT. Its translation: CSVGQSNTGELFF. The chain uses TRBV29-1 and TRBJ2-2, with 7 bases identical to TRBD1. There are 13 residues in the CDR3. The V gene end was trimmed by 6 bases and the J gene end by 0 bases; junction bases not matched to a gene: 1. Germline V gene data show CDR1 as SQVTM and CDR2 as ANQGSEA.

This clonotype occurred many times. J is TRBJ2-1 and V is TRBV10-3; maybe TRBD2 (6 bases). V lost 10 bases and J 0 bases, leaving 19 bases between the germline ends. Germline-derived CDR1 and CDR2 are ENHRY and SYGVKD. The CDR3 extends over 16 amino acids. This CDR3 reads CATLWGTGSSYNEQFF. The CDR3 bases are TGTGCCACCCTCTGGGGGACCGGGAGCTCCTACAATGAGCAGTTCTTC.

In this sample, this clonotype turned up many times. The chain uses TRBV9 and TRBJ2-2, with a possible D match to TRBD1 (6 bases). From germline, CDR1 is SGDLS and CDR2 YYNGEE. Trimming removed 0 bases at V and 0 bases at J, with 12 bases between. The CDR3 length is 17 residues. This CDR3 reads CASSVGRGIANTGELFF. The DNA for the CDR3 is TGTGCCAGCAGCGTAGGAAGGGGGATTGCGAACACCGGGGAGCTGTTTTTT.

The CDR3 region has the DNA TGCAGCGGGGGAGACAGAAGAGGTGAAAAACTGTTTTTT. Amino acid sequence: CSGGDRRGEKLFF. The gene calls are TRBV29-1 and TRBJ1-4; maybe TRBD1 (5 bases). Trimming stripped 7 bases from V and 7 bases from J, with 16 bases between. The length of the CDR3 is 13 residues. Germline V gives CDR1 SQVTM, CDR2 ANQGSEA.

This clonotype was counted between two and nine times. V and J are TRBV20-1 and TRBJ2-5, with D uncertain. The germline V gene has CDR1 DFQATT and CDR2 SNEGSKA (reference sequence). The V end was cut by 3 bases, the J end by 5 bases, with 16 bases between. CDR3 length: 14 residues. The CDR3 bases are TGCAGTGCTAGTTGGCAGGCTAAGAGGGAGACCCAGTACTTC. Translating it yields CSASWQAKRETQYF.